The subject of this entry is one T cell receptor (beta chain). Its antigen is unknown. This CDR3 region has 15 residues. Germline V CDR1 and CDR2: SGHRS, YFSETQ. The V and J ends lost 0 bases and 6 bases, in that order; junction bases with no gene match: 5. The data were taken from a study of cytomegalovirus exposure and HLA in healthy donors. Vbeta (60) and Jbeta (13) primers were used in the PCR. Here immunoSEQ multiplex PCR was the method, and the copy in TCRdb shows in-frame clones only, minus some. This sample has about 130,000 clones, with around three quarters found just once. Study-wide points: Most TCR sequences were rare, but some public TCRs occurred in many donors. Cytomegalovirus status was reportedly diagnosed by the classifier with high specificity and sensitivity.

This chain connects TRBV5-1 to TRBJ1-5, with 8 bases matching TRBD1. This sequence was found in a man under 40 in good health and CMV-seronegative. The sample consisted of PBMCs. In nucleotides, the CDR3 is TGCGCCAGCAGCTTGGAACAGGGGGGGGGTCAGCCCCAGCATTTT. Residues: CASSLEQGGGQPQHF.